One T cell receptor beta chain is described in this entry. The ends were cut back, 4 bases at V and 1 base at J, with 10 bases in the middle. In germline, CDR1 is SEHNR, CDR2 FQNEAQ (reference sequence). The CDR3 is made up of 14 amino acids. Since all of the isolated RNA was reverse transcribed, expressed TCRB transcripts were what got sequenced. TCRdb's table, derived via immunoSEQ multiplex PCR, lists solely in-frame clones and lacks some. The sample lists about 330,000 clones, approximately 10% occurring once. This sample is part of a study of beta chain features in type 1 diabetes. Study background: Summed over all samples, the examined sorted cells came to about 110 million.

This receptor was obtained from a woman in her 30s in good health. Sequencing was done on a sample of naive CD4+ T cells from blood. V is TRBV7-9 and J is TRBJ2-5; a possible D gene is TRBD1 (6 bases). CDR3 residues: CASSSRDTQETQYF. The DNA for the CDR3 is TGTGCCAGCAGCTCCCGGGACACCCAAGAGACCCAGTACTTC.